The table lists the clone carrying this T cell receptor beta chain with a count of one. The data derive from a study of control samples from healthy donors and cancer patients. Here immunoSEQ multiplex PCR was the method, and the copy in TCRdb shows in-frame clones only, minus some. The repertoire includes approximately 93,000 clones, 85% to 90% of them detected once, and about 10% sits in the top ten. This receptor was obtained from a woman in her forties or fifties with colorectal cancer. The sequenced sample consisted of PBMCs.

As DNA, the CDR3 is TGTGCCAGCAGCAAACCAGGGGGCGCGGTGGAGAACACTGAAGCTTTCTTT. Encoded protein: CASSKPGGAVENTEAFF. The chain employs TRBV21-1 and TRBJ1-1; the D call in the table, TRBD1, was not verified against the DNA. TRBV21-1 constitutes a pseudogene. The CDR3 has 17 amino acids.